These 6 T cell receptor beta chains originate from one sample sequenced in a study of early T cells in non-severe SARS-CoV-2 infection. One entry per CDR3 protein, called by TCRdb with MiXCR from the 5' RACE reads. This table holds around 50,000 distinct CDR3 sequences, around 12% found once. The sequenced sample was whole blood. The receptors shown here come from an adult who was a healthcare worker with PCR-confirmed SARS-CoV-2 infection or an uninfected control (not recorded which).

About this clonotype: A much larger clone is a single base away; this may be a read error. The chain joins TRBV10-3 to TRBJ2-1; D is unresolved. CDR3 length: 13 residues. The germline V gene encodes CDR1 ENHRY and CDR2 SYGVKD. Here the CDR3 reads CAICETTNNEQFF. The CDR3 region has the DNA TGTGCCATCTGTGAGACAACTAACAATGAGCAGTTCTTC.

This clonotype came up many times. The chain employs TRBV18 and TRBJ2-3, with D uncertain. CDR3 length equals 13 residues. Per germline, CDR1 KGHSH and CDR2 LQKENI. V dropped 3 bases and J dropped 6 bases, with 10 bases sitting between them. This chain's CDR3 is CASSPLLRDTQYF. In DNA, the CDR3 is TGTGCCAGCTCACCTCTTTTACGGGATACGCAGTATTTT.

V and J are TRBV20-1 and TRBJ1-1, with 7 bases aligning to TRBD1. With V trimmed by 8 bases and J by 7 bases, 7 bases remained unmatched. Germline V gives CDR1 DFQATT, CDR2 SNEGSKA (reference sequence). The CDR3 length is 11 residues. The CDR3 DNA is TGCAGTTCCAGGGGGGAAGTTGAAGCTTTCTTT. Translating it yields CSSRGEVEAFF.

This clonotype appeared once. This chain joins TRBV19 and TRBJ2-1; D is possibly TRBD2 (5 bases). Trimming removed 7 bases from V and 2 bases from J, with 12 bases in between. CDR1 is LNHDA and CDR2 is SQIVND in the germline V gene (reference sequence). The CDR3 is 14 residues long. This chain's CDR3 is CASKRRRTYNEQFF. The CDR3 DNA is TGTGCCAGTAAACGCAGGAGGACCTACAATGAGCAGTTCTTC.

This sequence joins TRBV5-1 and TRBJ2-1, with D maybe TRBD1 (5 bases). V gave up 2 bases and J gave up 6 bases, with 12 bases separating them. Germline loops: CDR1 SGHRS, CDR2 YFSETQ. This CDR3 is built from 14 residues. The CDR3 nucleotides read TGCGCCAGCAGCTTTGCGCTAGGGGCCAATGAGCAGTTCTTC. This codes for CASSFALGANEQFF.

J is TRBJ2-5 and V is TRBV5-1; D ambiguous. The V gene's germline CDR1 is SGHRS and CDR2 YFSETQ. CDR3 size: 14 residues. Trimming took 1 base from V and 0 from J, leaving 7 bases between them. The CDR3: CASSLTDYQETQYF. DNA of the CDR3: TGCGCCAGCAGCTTGACAGACTACCAAGAGACCCAGTACTTC.